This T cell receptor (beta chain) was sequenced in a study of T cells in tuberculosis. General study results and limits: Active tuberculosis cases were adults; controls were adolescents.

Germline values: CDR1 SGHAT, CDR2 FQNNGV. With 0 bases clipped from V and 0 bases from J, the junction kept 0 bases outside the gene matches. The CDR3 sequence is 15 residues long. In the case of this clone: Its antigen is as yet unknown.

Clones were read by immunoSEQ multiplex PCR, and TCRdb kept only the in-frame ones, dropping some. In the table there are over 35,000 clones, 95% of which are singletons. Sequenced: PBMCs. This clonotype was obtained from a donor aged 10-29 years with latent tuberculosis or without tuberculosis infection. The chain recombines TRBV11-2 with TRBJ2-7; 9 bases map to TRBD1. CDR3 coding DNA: TGTGCCAGCAGCTTAGAGACAGGGGGCTCCTACGAGCAGTACTTC. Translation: CASSLETGGSYEQYF.